This TCR beta chain appears in the sequencing data of a study of response to subunit inactivated influenza vaccine. Study findings and constraints: The authors put forward the suggestion that each seasonal influenza vaccination may bring in only a limited number of new T cells.

This CDR3 is 16 amino acids long. Germline assignment: CDR1 LGHDT and CDR2 YNNKEL (reference sequence). A remark on this clonotype: Its antigen is still unknown. One end of the junction fails to match germline, which may point to a read error.

One entry per CDR3 protein results from TCRdb running MiXCR on the RT-PCR reads. The table records more than 450,000 distinct CDR3 sequences, about 8% of them present only once. This clonotype was obtained from a man between 50 and 75 years old who received an inactivated influenza vaccine. This chain uses TRBV3-1 with TRBJ2-2; D is perhaps TRBD1 (6 bases). Sequenced material: PBMCs from blood, taken 23 months after vaccination. CDR3 nucleotides: TGTGCCAGCAGTCAAGAAGGGACAATTAACACCGGGGAGCTGTTTTTT. Its protein is CASSQEGTINTGELFF.